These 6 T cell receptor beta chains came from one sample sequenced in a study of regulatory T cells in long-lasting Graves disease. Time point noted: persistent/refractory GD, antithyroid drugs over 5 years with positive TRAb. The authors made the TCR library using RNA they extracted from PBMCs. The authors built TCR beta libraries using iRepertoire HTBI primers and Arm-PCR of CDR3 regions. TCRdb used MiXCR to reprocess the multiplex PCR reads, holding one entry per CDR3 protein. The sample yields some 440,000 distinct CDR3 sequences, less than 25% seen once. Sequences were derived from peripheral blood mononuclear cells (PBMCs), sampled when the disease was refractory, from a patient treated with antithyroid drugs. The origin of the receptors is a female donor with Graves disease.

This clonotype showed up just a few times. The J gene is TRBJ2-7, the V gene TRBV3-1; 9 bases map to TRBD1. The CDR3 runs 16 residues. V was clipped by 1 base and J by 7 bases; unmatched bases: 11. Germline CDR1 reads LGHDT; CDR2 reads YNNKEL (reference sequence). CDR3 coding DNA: TGTGCCAGCAGCCAAGCTCCGGGACAGGGCTACTTAGAGCAGTACTTC. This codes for CASSQAPGQGYLEQYF.

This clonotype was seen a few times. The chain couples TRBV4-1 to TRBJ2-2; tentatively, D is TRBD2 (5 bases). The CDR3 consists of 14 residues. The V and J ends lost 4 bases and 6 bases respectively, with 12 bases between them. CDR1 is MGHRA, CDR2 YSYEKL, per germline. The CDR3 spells CASSPPGRAGELFF. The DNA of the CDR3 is TGCGCCAGCAGCCCTCCGGGAAGGGCCGGGGAGCTGTTTTTT.

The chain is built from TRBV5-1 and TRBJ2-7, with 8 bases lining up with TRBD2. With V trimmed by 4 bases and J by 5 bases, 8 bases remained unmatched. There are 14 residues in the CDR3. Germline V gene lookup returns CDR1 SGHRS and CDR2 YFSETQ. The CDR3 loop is CASSLAAGVDEQYF. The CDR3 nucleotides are TGCGCCAGCAGCCTCGCAGCGGGAGTAGACGAGCAGTACTTC.

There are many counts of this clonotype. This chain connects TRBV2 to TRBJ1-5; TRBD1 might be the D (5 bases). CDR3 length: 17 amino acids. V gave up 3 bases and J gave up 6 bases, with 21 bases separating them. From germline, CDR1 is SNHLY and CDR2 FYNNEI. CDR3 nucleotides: TGTGCCAGCAGTGACCCGCCCTGGGCCAGGGTGGCTCAGCCCCAGCATTTT. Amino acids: CASSDPPWARVAQPQHF.

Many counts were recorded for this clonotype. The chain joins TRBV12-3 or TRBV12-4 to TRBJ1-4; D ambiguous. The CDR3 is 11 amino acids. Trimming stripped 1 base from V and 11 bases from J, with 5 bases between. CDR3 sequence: CASSLGGKLFF. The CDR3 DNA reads TGTGCCAGCAGTTTAGGTGGGAAACTGTTTTTT.

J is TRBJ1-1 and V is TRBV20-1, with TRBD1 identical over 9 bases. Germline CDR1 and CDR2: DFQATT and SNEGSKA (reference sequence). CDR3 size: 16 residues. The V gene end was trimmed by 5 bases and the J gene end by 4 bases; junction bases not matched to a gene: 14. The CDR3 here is CSAVSTGGEQGTEAFF. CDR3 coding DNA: TGCAGTGCTGTTTCAACAGGGGGCGAGCAGGGCACTGAAGCTTTCTTT.